A selection of T cell receptor beta chains follows, all from one sample in a study of T-cell reconstitution after alpha-beta-depleted transplantation in children. TCRdb passed the PCR reads through MiXCR, listing each CDR3 protein once. The table has some 200,000 distinct CDR3 sequences, roughly 6.5% seen once; the top ten hold roughly 4.5%. Sequencing used PBMCs, obtained before TCRalphabeta/CD19-depleted stem cell transplant. Every receptor here comes from a girl less than two years old with combined immunodeficiency, due to receive a stem cell transplant. CDR3s include the opening cysteine and the closing phenylalanine or tryptophan. D genes are given only for firm matches. Some rows mark clone size as missing; the rest say once, few, many or name a class of expanded clone.

TRBJ1-1,many,.,TRBV5-6,TGTGCCAGCAGCTTGGGCTTTATCGCTGAAGCTTTCTTT,CASSLGFIAEAFF
TRBJ2-1,many,TRBD2,TRBV9,TGTGCCAGCAGCGTAGTGGGGCGGGAGGACCACAATGAGCAGTTCTTC,CASSVVGREDHNEQFF
TRBJ2-7,many,.,TRBV2,TGTGCCAGCATAGTGTCGCTCCCCTGGTACGAGCAGTACTTC,CASIVSLPWYEQYF
TRBJ1-1,many,.,TRBV12-3/TRBV12-4,TGTGCCAGCAGTTTGCCCGGGACTACCCATCACGGAGCTTTCTTT,CASSLPGTTHHGAFF
TRBJ2-5,many,.,TRBV5-6,TGTGCCAGCAGCTTGGGACTGTGGCAAGAGACCCAGTACTTC,CASSLGLWQETQYF
TRBJ1-1,many,TRBD1,TRBV7-9,TGTGCCAGCAGGACAGGGGGCTTAATCACTGAAGCTTTCTTT,CASRTGGLITEAFF
TRBJ1-2,many,.,TRBV28,TGTGCCAGCCGGGACTTTCTCAACTATGGCTACACCTTC,CASRDFLNYGYTF
TRBJ2-1,many,TRBD1,TRBV3-1,TGTGCCAGCAGCCGAAACTCGGGACAGGGAGGCAATGAGCAGTTCTTC,CASSRNSGQGGNEQFF
TRBJ1-2,many,.,TRBV29-1,TGCAGCGCCGGCCGCCCAACAGGGCCCAACTATGGCTACACCTTC,CSAGRPTGPNYGYTF
TRBJ2-4,few,.,TRBV15,TGTGCCACCAGCGAGAGGCGGGACTCAGGAAACATTCAGTACTTC,CATSERRDSGNIQYF
TRBJ1-2,many,.,TRBV20-1,TGCAGTGCCGCCTGGGAGGTTAACTATGGCTACACCTTC,CSAAWEVNYGYTF
TRBJ1-1,many,TRBD1,TRBV7-9,TGTGCCAGCAGAGACAGGGCCAACACTGAAGCTTTCTTT,CASRDRANTEAFF
TRBJ2-1,many,.,TRBV14,TGTGCCAGCAGCCCAACAGAGGGGAAGGGGTCCTACAATGAGCAGTTCTTC,CASSPTEGKGSYNEQFF
TRBJ1-1,many,.,TRBV9,TGTGCCAGCAGCGGACAAGGCACTGAAGCTTTCTTT,CASSGQGTEAFF
TRBJ2-5,many,.,TRBV29-1,TGCAGCGTTGCCCCCGCCCAAGAGACCCAGTACTTC,CSVAPAQETQYF
TRBJ2-3,many,.,TRBV24-1,TGTGCCACCAGTGAACAGCCGAGCACAGATACGCAGTATTTT,CATSEQPSTDTQYF
TRBJ2-1,many,TRBD2,TRBV24-1,TGTGCCACCAGTGATCCTTGGAGCGGGGGGGCCTTGGATGAGCAGTTCTTC,CATSDPWSGGALDEQFF
TRBJ1-2,few,.,TRBV12-3/TRBV12-4,TGTGCCAGCAGTAATAGGGAAGTCAATGGCTACACCTTC,CASSNREVNGYTF
TRBJ2-1,many,TRBD2,TRBV10-3,TGTGCCATCAGTGCGGGGGGGCCTAGCGATGAGCAGTTCTTC,CAISAGGPSDEQFF
TRBJ2-1,many,.,TRBV27,TGTGCCAGCAGTTTTATGGCAGGCACCTACAATGAGCAGTTCTTC,CASSFMAGTYNEQFF
TRBJ1-2,few,TRBD1,TRBV12-3/TRBV12-4,TGTGCCAGCAGCCACGGACAGGGTGCCTACACCTTC,CASSHGQGAYTF
TRBJ2-1,few,TRBD1,TRBV29-1,TGCAGCGTTCCGGCCACGGGACAGCTGCTAGACTACTACAATGAGCAGTTCTTC,CSVPATGQLLDYYNEQFF
TRBJ2-3,many,.,TRBV7-2,TGTGCCAGCAGCTTAGGGTTGTTACCCCACTGGTATTTT,CASSLGLLPHWYF
TRBJ2-7,few,TRBD2,TRBV11-1,TGTGCCAGCAGTCCAGACCCCTGGCGGGGGGGCCTCTACGAGCAGTACTTC,CASSPDPWRGGLYEQYF
TRBJ2-7,many,.,TRBV29-1,TGCAGCGTTGAACCCGGAGGTAGCTACGAGCAGTACTTC,CSVEPGGSYEQYF
TRBJ1-1,many,.,TRBV7-3,TGTGCCAGCAGCTTCTCAGGGCCAGACACTGAAGCTTTCTTT,CASSFSGPDTEAFF
TRBJ1-1,many,.,TRBV29-1,TGCAGCGGCCGACAGACCCTGAACACTGAAGCTTTCTTT,CSGRQTLNTEAFF
TRBJ2-1,many,.,TRBV12-3/TRBV12-4,TGTGCCAGCACCTGGGGCGGGGTCACCAATGAGCAGTTCTTC,CASTWGGVTNEQFF
TRBJ2-1,many,.,TRBV30,TGTGCCTGGAGTGTACAGAGCTCCTACAATGAGCAGTTCTTC,CAWSVQSSYNEQFF
TRBJ2-5,many,.,TRBV3-1,TGTGCCAGCAGTCCAACTTCAGGGGGGGAGACCCAGTACTTC,CASSPTSGGETQYF
TRBJ2-3,many,.,TRBV29-1,TGCAGCGTTGAGAAGGGACTCGGCACAGATACGCAGTATTTT,CSVEKGLGTDTQYF
TRBJ2-2,many,.,TRBV6-1,TGTGCCGGACAACGAGGGACCGGGGAGCTGTTTTTT,CAGQRGTGELFF
TRBJ1-5,many,.,TRBV20-1,TGCAGTGCTAGAGACCAGCGTTATAGCAATCAGCCCCAGCATTTT,CSARDQRYSNQPQHF
TRBJ2-5,many,TRBD1,TRBV5-1,TGCGCCAGCAGCTCGAGCACGACAGGGGGCCAAGAGACCCAGTACTTC,CASSSSTTGGQETQYF
TRBJ2-5,.,.,TRBV7-3,TGTGCCAGCAGCTTAACTGCGGGGCGGGGAGAGACCCAGTACTTC,CASSLTAGRGETQYF
TRBJ1-2,many,.,TRBV20-1,TGCAGTGCAGTCGACGCGAACTATGGCTACACCTTC,CSAVDANYGYTF
TRBJ2-7,many,TRBD2,TRBV20-1,TGCAGTGCCCCTATAGCAAGCGGGGGGGCCCGGGAGCAGTACTTC,CSAPIASGGAREQYF
TRBJ2-1,.,.,TRBV24-1,TGTGCCACCAGTGACCTCGGGGGACCGTCAGGCGACGGCGATGAGCAGTTCTTC,CATSDLGGPSGDGDEQFF
TRBJ1-1,many,.,TRBV5-1,TGCGCCAGCAGCGTCGGGGACTATGGGGAAAGGACTGAAGCTTTCTTT,CASSVGDYGERTEAFF
TRBJ1-5,few,TRBD1,TRBV7-2,TGTGCCAGCAGCCCGGGACAGGGCTTAAATCAGCCCCAGCATTTT,CASSPGQGLNQPQHF
TRBJ2-1,many,TRBD2,TRBV29-1,TGCAGCGTGGGGGGACTAGCTTTTGAGCAGTTCTTC,CSVGGLAFEQFF
TRBJ2-4,many,TRBD2,TRBV28,TGTGCCAGCAGCCTACTAGCGGGAGCCAAAAACATTCAGTACTTC,CASSLLAGAKNIQYF
TRBJ2-1,many,TRBD2,TRBV12-3/TRBV12-4,TGTGCCAGCAGTTCCAGGACTAGCGGGGTATACAATGAGCAGTTCTTC,CASSSRTSGVYNEQFF
TRBJ1-2,many,TRBD1,TRBV7-6,TGTGCCAGCAGCCTGTATGACAGGGCTAACTATGGCTACACCTTC,CASSLYDRANYGYTF
TRBJ1-5,few,TRBD1,TRBV7-9,TGTGCCAGCAGCCAAGGGGGCTTCAATCAGCCCCAGCATTTT,CASSQGGFNQPQHF
TRBJ2-7,many,.,TRBV29-1,TGCAGCGTTGTCAAGTCCTACGAGCAGTACTTC,CSVVKSYEQYF
TRBJ2-1,many,TRBD2,TRBV20-1,TGCAGTGCCGGGAGCGGGGGCTCCTACAATGAGCAGTTCTTC,CSAGSGGSYNEQFF
TRBJ2-1,many,.,TRBV12-3/TRBV12-4,TGTGCCAGCATGGGGGAGGTGGGGAATGAGCAGTTCTTC,CASMGEVGNEQFF
TRBJ1-1,many,.,TRBV6-2/TRBV6-3,TGTGCCAGCAGTTACTCAGTAACTCGGGTGCTCTTAGGTACTGAAGCTTTCTTT,CASSYSVTRVLLGTEAFF
TRBJ2-7,many,TRBD2,TRBV27,TGTGCCAGCAGGACCGGGACTAGCTCTTCCGAGCAGTACTTC,CASRTGTSSSEQYF
TRBJ2-7,many,.,TRBV28,TGTGCCAGCAGTTTCGGGGTCACTATCTCCTACGAGCAGTACTTC,CASSFGVTISYEQYF
TRBJ2-3,many,TRBD2,TRBV4-3,TGCGCCAGCAGCCAAGAATGGGGACTAGCGGGGTGGATCACAGATACGCAGTATTTT,CASSQEWGLAGWITDTQYF
TRBJ1-5,many,TRBD1,TRBV7-8,TGTGCCAGCAGCTTGGGCCCGGGACAGGGTCAGCCCCAGCATTTT,CASSLGPGQGQPQHF
TRBJ2-1,few,TRBD1,TRBV6-5,TGTGCCAGCAGTTTACAGGGGACATCCTACAATGAGCAGTTCTTC,CASSLQGTSYNEQFF
TRBJ2-6,few,.,TRBV7-6,TGTGCCAGCAGCCCATGGTTGGTAGCGACGAGCTCTGGGGCCAACGTCCTGACTTTC,CASSPWLVATSSGANVLTF
TRBJ1-5,many,.,TRBV24-1,TGTGCCACCAGTTTCGCAGGCAATCAGCCCCAGCATTTT,CATSFAGNQPQHF
TRBJ2-3,few,.,TRBV5-1,TGCGCCAGCAGCGCCGACTGGGTCCCCCAGGAAGATACGCAGTATTTT,CASSADWVPQEDTQYF
TRBJ2-3,many,TRBD1,TRBV29-1,TGCAGCGCCGACGGGACAGGGGGGGATACGCAGTATTTT,CSADGTGGDTQYF
TRBJ2-7,few,.,TRBV5-1,TGCGCCAGCCTGGGGTCCAACTCCTACGAGCAGTACTTC,CASLGSNSYEQYF